These T cell receptor beta chains were read from a single sample in a study of blood T cell repertoires in COVID-19. The assay was immunoSEQ multiplex PCR, and TCRdb's table has in-frame clones only and misses some. This repertoire shows over 80,000 clones, 80% to 90% found once; its top ten account for over 15%. The sequencing sample was made of peripheral blood. The receptor set was obtained from an older woman with acute or convalescent COVID-19. The CDR3 runs from the conserved cysteine through the conserved F or W. The D gene is left open where the match is weak. Clone sizes are given selectively: once, few, many, or a class where the clone is expanded.

size	V	D	J	length	CDR3	DNA
NA	TRBV7-9	TRBD1	TRBJ2-7	16	CASSLEDREEKYEQYF	TGTGCCAGCAGCCTCGAGGACAGGGAGGAAAAATACGAGCAGTACTTC
NA	TRBV5-6	TRBD1	TRBJ1-2	13	CASSQGQFYGYTF	TGTGCCAGCAGCCAGGGACAGTTCTATGGCTACACCTTC
NA	TRBV5-1	NA	TRBJ1-2	13	CASSLSSGVGYTF	TGCGCCAGCAGCTTGTCGTCAGGGGTTGGCTACACCTTC
NA	TRBV14	NA	TRBJ2-7	15	CASSQVAMPAYEQYF	TGTGCCAGCAGCCAAGTTGCGATGCCTGCCTACGAGCAGTACTTC
few	TRBV9	TRBD1	TRBJ2-7	15	CASSVLGTGPYEQYF	TGTGCCAGCAGCGTTCTAGGGACAGGGCCCTACGAGCAGTACTTC
once	TRBV5-1	NA	TRBJ1-5	15	CASSLGDTSNQPQHF	TGCGCCAGCAGCTTGGGGGACACCTCCAATCAGCCCCAGCATTTT
NA	TRBV7-2	TRBD1	TRBJ1-6	14	CASRPTGGGSPLHF	TGTGCCAGCAGACCAACAGGGGGAGGTTCACCCCTCCACTTT
NA	TRBV3-1/TRBV3-2	NA	TRBJ1-6	12	CASSQGGSPLHF	TGTGCCAGCAGCCAAGGAGGATCACCCCTCCACTTT
NA	TRBV3-1/TRBV3-2	TRBD1	TRBJ1-2	14	CASSPRDRGGGYTF	TGTGCCAGCAGCCCCCGGGACAGGGGAGGAGGCTACACCTTC
NA	TRBV5-1	TRBD1	TRBJ2-1	14	CASSFEGADNEQFF	TGCGCCAGCAGCTTTGAGGGGGCCGACAATGAGCAGTTCTTC
NA	TRBV27	NA	TRBJ1-5	14	CASSLFGRGQPQHF	TGTGCCAGCAGTTTGTTCGGGAGGGGTCAGCCCCAGCATTTT
once	TRBV27	TRBD1	TRBJ1-2	14	CASSSTGRYYGYTF	TGTGCCAGCAGCTCGACAGGGCGGTACTATGGCTACACCTTC
NA	TRBV7-9	TRBD1	TRBJ1-1	16	CASSFPTGTGVTEAFF	TGTGCCAGCAGCTTCCCGACCGGGACAGGAGTCACTGAAGCTTTCTTT
NA	TRBV12-3/TRBV12-4	NA	TRBJ1-2	13	CASIPRMAAGYTF	TGTGCCAGCATCCCCCGGATGGCGGCTGGCTACACCTTC
NA	TRBV5-6	NA	TRBJ1-1	15	CASSPGVTLNTEAFF	TGTGCCAGCAGCCCGGGAGTCACCCTGAACACTGAAGCTTTCTTT
NA	TRBV5-4	NA	TRBJ1-4	15	CATQDRLQLNEKLFF	TGTGCCACCCAGGATAGATTACAGCTTAATGAAAAACTGTTTTTT
NA	TRBV5-6	NA	TRBJ2-5	15	CASSLLGGSQETQYF	TGTGCCAGCAGCTTACTAGGTGGGTCCCAAGAGACCCAGTACTTC
NA	TRBV6-1	NA	TRBJ2-2	15	CASSERQINTGELFF	TGTGCCAGCAGTGAGAGACAGATTAACACCGGGGAGCTGTTTTTT
NA	TRBV10-3	NA	TRBJ2-1	13	CAISKPGSDEQFF	TGTGCCATCAGCAAGCCAGGGTCCGATGAGCAGTTCTTC
NA	TRBV6-5	TRBD1	TRBJ2-7	14	CASTGGQGSDEQYF	TGTGCCAGCACCGGGGGACAGGGGTCGGACGAGCAGTACTTC
few	TRBV7-3	NA	TRBJ1-3	12	CASSHNGNTIYF	TGTGCCAGCAGTCACAACGGAAACACCATATATTTT
NA	TRBV20-1	NA	TRBJ2-7	14	CSASDGGTKYEQYF	TGCAGTGCTAGTGACGGCGGAACCAAATACGAGCAGTACTTC
NA	TRBV5-1	TRBD2	TRBJ2-1	16	CASSLDRTSGGDEQFF	TGCGCCAGCAGCTTGGACCGGACTAGCGGGGGCGATGAGCAGTTCTTC
NA	TRBV5-5	TRBD1	TRBJ1-2	15	CASSFNLGTDYGYTF	TGTGCCAGCAGCTTTAATCTAGGGACAGACTATGGCTACACCTTC
NA	TRBV6-5	TRBD2	TRBJ2-7	14	CASSRDYLTREQYF	TGTGCCAGCAGTAGGGACTATCTGACGCGCGAGCAGTACTTC
few	TRBV6-6	NA	TRBJ1-3	15	CASNGLTASGNTIYF	TGTGCCAGCAATGGACTTACTGCTTCCGGAAACACCATATATTTT
NA	TRBV4-3	TRBD2	TRBJ2-2	15	CASSLGLAGTGELFF	TGCGCCAGCAGCCTAGGACTAGCGGGGACCGGGGAGCTGTTTTTT
once	TRBV27	TRBD1	TRBJ2-1	14	CASKGANSYNEQFF	TGTGCCAGCAAGGGGGCCAACTCCTACAATGAGCAGTTCTTC
NA	TRBV25-1	NA	TRBJ2-7	14	CASSDSVISYEQYF	TGTGCCAGCAGTGATTCAGTTATCTCCTACGAGCAGTACTTC
NA	TRBV5-1	NA	TRBJ1-1	15	CASSLDTGSNTEAFF	TGCGCCAGCAGCTTGGACACAGGATCGAACACTGAAGCTTTCTTT
few	TRBV5-1	TRBD1	TRBJ1-6	16	CASSLVPTGTESPLHF	TGCGCCAGCAGCTTAGTTCCGACAGGGACAGAGTCACCCCTCCACTTT
NA	TRBV12-5	NA	TRBJ2-7	12	CASGSPFYEQYF	TGTGCTAGTGGTTCCCCCTTCTACGAGCAGTACTTC
once	TRBV9	NA	TRBJ2-5	13	CASSSYHQETQYF	TGTGCCAGCAGCTCCTACCACCAAGAGACCCAGTACTTC
NA	TRBV5-1	NA	TRBJ1-1	16	CASSLVRQASNTEAFF	TGCGCCAGCAGCTTAGTTCGACAGGCCTCGAACACTGAAGCTTTCTTT
once	TRBV12-1	NA	TRBJ2-7	13	CASTPLATYEQYF	TGTGCCAGCACTCCACTCGCTACCTACGAGCAGTACTTC
NA	TRBV11-3	TRBD2	TRBJ2-5	17	CASSPRLLSGIQETQYF	TGTGCCAGCAGCCCCCGGCTCCTTAGCGGGATTCAAGAGACCCAGTACTTC
NA	TRBV7-2	NA	TRBJ2-5	15	CASSLGGQRLETQYF	TGTGCCAGCAGCTTAGGAGGCCAAAGACTAGAGACCCAGTACTTC
NA	TRBV5-1	TRBD1	TRBJ1-3	15	CASSSGQTSGNTIYF	TGCGCCAGCAGCTCGGGACAGACCTCTGGAAACACCATATATTTT
NA	TRBV19	NA	TRBJ2-3	14	CASRRTVLTDTQYF	TGTGCCAGTAGACGGACAGTGTTAACAGATACGCAGTATTTT
NA	TRBV13	TRBD1	TRBJ2-2	14	CASSSAGGAGELFF	TGTGCCAGCAGTTCCGCAGGGGGCGCGGGGGAGCTGTTTTTT
NA	TRBV30	TRBD2	TRBJ2-7	15	CAWRTSGGGSYEQYF	TGTGCCTGGAGGACTAGCGGGGGGGGGTCCTACGAGCAGTACTTC
NA	TRBV29-1	NA	TRBJ1-2	13	CSVAADRLYGYTF	TGCAGCGTCGCCGCGGACAGACTATATGGCTACACCTTC
NA	TRBV6-6	NA	TRBJ2-7	16	CASSYEGQILAYEQYF	TGTGCCAGCAGTTACGAAGGACAGATCCTAGCCTACGAGCAGTACTTC
NA	TRBV5-4	TRBD1	TRBJ1-3	17	CASSLGTGEASGNTIYF	TGTGCCAGCAGCTTGGGGACAGGGGAGGCCTCTGGAAACACCATATATTTT
NA	TRBV29-1	NA	TRBJ2-5	15	CSVEWSSGRQETQYF	TGCAGCGTTGAATGGAGTAGCGGACGCCAAGAGACCCAGTACTTC
NA	TRBV12-5	NA	TRBJ1-2	13	CASAPGGVDGYTF	TGTGCTAGTGCCCCCGGGGGGGTCGATGGCTACACCTTC
NA	TRBV10-3	NA	TRBJ1-1	16	CAISERAGGTNTEAFF	TGTGCCATCAGTGAGCGGGCAGGAGGAACGAACACTGAAGCTTTCTTT
NA	TRBV18	NA	TRBJ1-5	14	CASSPDYSNQPQHF	TGTGCCAGCTCACCAGACTATAGCAATCAGCCCCAGCATTTT
NA	TRBV5-1	TRBD2	TRBJ2-3	18	CASSLRTSGGISTDTQYF	TGCGCCAGCAGCCTTAGGACTAGCGGGGGGATTAGCACAGATACGCAGTATTTT
NA	TRBV12-3/TRBV12-4	TRBD1	TRBJ2-7	13	CASNPTGMGEQYF	TGTGCCAGCAACCCGACAGGGATGGGGGAGCAGTACTTC
NA	TRBV19	NA	TRBJ1-5	14	CASSIVGGEQPQHF	TGTGCCAGTAGTATAGTTGGGGGCGAGCAGCCCCAGCATTTT
NA	TRBV12-3/TRBV12-4	NA	TRBJ1-3	13	CASSSEGGSTIYF	TGTGCCAGCAGTTCGGAAGGGGGAAGCACCATATATTTT
NA	TRBV5-1	NA	TRBJ1-1	16	CASSLGLQAPNTEAFF	TGCGCCAGCAGCTTGGGCCTACAGGCCCCGAACACTGAAGCTTTCTTT
few	TRBV3-1/TRBV3-2	NA	TRBJ1-1	13	CASSLTGDTEAFF	TGTGCCAGCAGCCTGACAGGTGATACTGAAGCTTTCTTT
NA	TRBV6-2/TRBV6-3	TRBD2	TRBJ2-5	17	CASSYPNSGRSQETQYF	TGTGCCAGCAGTTACCCTAATAGCGGGAGGTCTCAAGAGACCCAGTACTTC
NA	TRBV5-1	TRBD2	TRBJ2-5	15	CANPVGSGRLGTQYF	TGCGCCAACCCGGTGGGTAGCGGGAGGTTGGGGACCCAGTACTTC
NA	TRBV4-3	TRBD1	TRBJ1-3	16	CASSQAGQGFGNTIYF	TGCGCCAGCAGCCAGGCGGGACAGGGGTTCGGAAACACCATATATTTT
NA	TRBV7-8	TRBD2	TRBJ2-1	17	CASSLGASGKSYNEQFF	TGTGCCAGCAGCTTAGGGGCTAGCGGGAAATCCTACAATGAGCAGTTCTTC
NA	TRBV28	TRBD1	TRBJ1-1	14	CASSFQGGNTEAFF	TGTGCCAGCAGTTTTCAGGGGGGGAACACTGAAGCTTTCTTT
once	TRBV30	NA	TRBJ1-2	17	CAWSLTPGTPKGYGYTF	TGTGCCTGGAGTCTAACCCCAGGGACACCAAAGGGATATGGCTACACCTTC